This record looks at one T cell receptor (beta chain) sequence and its context. These data are taken from a study of T cells after yellow fever vaccination. MiXCR was run by TCRdb on the 5' RACE reads, yielding one entry per CDR3 protein. The sample shows hundreds of thousands of distinct CDR3 sequences, around a fifth of them seen only once. The CDR3 spans 13 residues. V lost 1 base and J lost 11; bases outside the gene matches: 4. Germline loops: CDR1 LGHDT, CDR2 YNNKEL (reference sequence). The chain couples TRBV3-1 to TRBJ1-1, with 10 bases aligning to TRBD1. This sequence was found in a man aged 18-30 years who received the YFV17D yellow fever vaccine. Sequenced here: PBMCs, sampled about 20 days after the first yellow fever vaccination. The CDR3 reads CASSQGGDRGAFF. The CDR3, as DNA: TGTGCCAGCAGCCAAGGGGGGGACAGGGGCGCTTTCTTT.